Listed here are 9 T cell receptor beta chains from one sample, sequenced in a study of T cells in Graves' hyperthyroidism and ophthalmopathy. Regions amplified from RNA transcripts were the TCR beta CDR3 regions. HTBI primers were employed in a first-round RT-PCR of the TCR CDR3. MiXCR, run by TCRdb on the multiplex PCR reads, gives a single entry per CDR3 protein. This table has about 610,000 distinct CDR3 sequences, approximately 15% appearing once. The sample comprised blood. These receptors all come from a woman aged 40 to 50 with Graves' ophthalmopathy.

This clonotype was counted ten times or more. V is TRBV18 and J is TRBJ1-4; D may be TRBD1 (6 bases). Germline loops: CDR1 KGHSH, CDR2 LQKENI. With 0 bases removed from V and 7 bases from J, the gap between germline ends came to 12 bases. The length of the CDR3 is 15 residues. DNA for the CDR3: TGTGCCAGCTCACCACCCGGGGGCTTGGGTGAAAAACTGTTTTTT. It encodes CASSPPGGLGEKLFF.

This clonotype was found many times. The rearrangement links TRBV11-2 to TRBJ2-3, with 7 bases aligning to TRBD1. Germline-derived CDR1 and CDR2 are SGHAT and FQNNGV. Trimming cost V 5 bases and J 7 bases; bases outside gene matches: 3. The CDR3 is 12 amino acids. The CDR3 reads CASSPGQYTQYF. CDR3 coding DNA: TGTGCCAGCAGCCCGGGACAGTATACGCAGTATTTT.

Many counts were recorded for this clonotype. This chain uses TRBV12-3 or TRBV12-4 with TRBJ1-2, with D perhaps TRBD1 (6 bases). The V end lost 4 bases, the J end lost 4 bases, and 16 bases lay between the germline ends. This CDR3 comprises 15 residues. For the CDR3, the DNA is TGTGCCAGCAGTTCACTCGGACAGCGCTTCTATGGCTACACCTTC. Translating gives CASSSLGQRFYGYTF.

The rearrangement links TRBV20-1 to TRBJ1-1; the match to TRBD1 covers 7 bases. The CDR3 sequence is 15 residues long. Trimming at V came to 4 bases and at J to 6 bases, leaving 14 bases not matched to a gene. Germline V gene lookup returns CDR1 DFQATT and CDR2 SNEGSKA (reference sequence). The DNA for the CDR3 is TGCAGTGCTATCGACCCTAAGGGGGCTGCGGCTGAAGCTTTCTTT. Amino acids: CSAIDPKGAAAEAFF.

This clonotype was detected only a few times. The chain uses TRBV12-3 or TRBV12-4 and TRBJ2-3; 10 positions agree with TRBD1. The CDR3 spans 15 residues. V gave up 4 bases and J gave up 1 base; unmatched junction bases: 2. CDR3 sequence reads: CASSYGQGGTDTQYF. The CDR3 bases are TGTGCCAGCAGTTACGGACAGGGGGGCACAGATACGCAGTATTTT.

Many counts were recorded for this clonotype. J is TRBJ2-7 and V is TRBV7-9; D possibly uses TRBD1 or TRBD2 (5 bases each). Germline loops: CDR1 SEHNR, CDR2 FQNEAQ (reference sequence). The CDR3 contains 14 residues. The ends were cut back, 4 bases at V and 2 bases at J, with 12 bases in the middle. The CDR3 sequence: CASSSGTETYEQYF. The CDR3 DNA sequence: TGTGCCAGCAGCTCTGGGACCGAAACCTACGAGCAGTACTTC.

This clonotype was observed a handful of times. The CDR3 reads CASSLVGERGYTF. DNA of the CDR3: TGCGCCAGCAGCTTGGTGGGGGAGCGAGGCTACACCTTC. The chain joins TRBV5-1 to TRBJ1-2; D is possibly TRBD1 (5 bases). The ends were cut back, 0 bases at V and 8 bases at J, with 11 bases in the middle. This CDR3 comprises 13 residues. Germline assignment: CDR1 SGHRS and CDR2 YFSETQ.

This clonotype came up many times. This chain joins TRBV7-8 and TRBJ2-3; tentatively, D is TRBD1 (5 bases). The CDR3 length is 15 residues. V shed 0 bases and J shed 0 bases, with 7 bases lying between them. In germline, CDR1 is SGHVS, CDR2 FQNEAQ. As DNA, the CDR3 is TGTGCCAGCAGCTTAGCGACAGTTAGCACAGATACGCAGTATTTT. Its protein product is CASSLATVSTDTQYF.

The chain couples TRBV20-1 to TRBJ2-1, with D perhaps TRBD2 (6 bases). Germline loops: CDR1 DFQATT, CDR2 SNEGSKA (reference sequence). CDR3 length equals 13 residues. Trimming shortened V by 4 bases and J by 4 bases, and 11 bases separated the two germline ends. CDR3 nucleotides: TGCAGTGCTATGGCGGGATATTACAATGAGCAGTTCTTC. Residues: CSAMAGYYNEQFF.